The 11 T cell receptor beta chains below were found in one sample sequenced in a study of Graves' ophthalmopathy and Graves' hyperthyroidism. Amplification of the TCR beta CDR3 regions used RNA transcripts (as template). HTBI primers primed a first-round RT-PCR, and a second-round multiplex PCR followed. TCRdb fed the multiplex PCR reads into MiXCR, producing one record per CDR3 protein. The table includes hundreds of thousands of distinct CDR3 sequences, about 15% detected once. The sequenced sample consisted of blood. The receptors shown here come from a woman aged 30 to 39 with Graves' ophthalmopathy.

Ten or more counts support this clonotype. The rearrangement links TRBV11-2 to TRBJ2-5; no firm D call. The CDR3 consists of 16 residues. V was shortened by 1 base and J by 5 bases, with 17 bases between the two germline ends. The V gene's germline CDR1 is SGHAT and CDR2 FQNNGV. CDR3 sequence (DNA): TGTGCCAGCAGCTTAGGGCGGCCCACTTTTGGGGAGACCCAGTACTTC. This codes for CASSLGRPTFGETQYF.

This sequence joins TRBV20-1 and TRBJ1-6, with D unclear. V lost 3 bases and J lost 4, with 16 bases in between. This CDR3 has 16 residues. Germline CDR1 DFQATT, CDR2 SNEGSKA (reference sequence). The CDR3: CSASPAVQFYNSPLHF. CDR3 nucleotides: TGCAGTGCTAGCCCCGCAGTCCAATTTTATAATTCACCCCTCCACTTT.

With regard to this clonotype: Just one base apart from a much larger clone, this may be a read error. The V and J genes are TRBV5-1 and TRBJ2-7, with TRBD1 identical over 7 bases. Germline CDR1 SGHRS, CDR2 YFSETQ. The CDR3 is made up of 15 amino acids. The chain's CDR3 is CASRLAGTEPYEQYF. The CDR3 DNA is TGCGCCAGCCGCTTGGCCGGGACAGAGCCCTACGAGCAGTACTTC.

The chain has TRBV11-2 and TRBJ2-2, with 7 bases aligning to TRBD1. The ends lost 5 bases at V and 1 base at J; junction bases unmatched: 7. Germline values: CDR1 SGHAT, CDR2 FQNNGV. The CDR3 runs to 16 residues. CDR3 DNA sequence: TGTGCCAGCAGCCCACCTGACAGGGAGAACACCGGGGAGCTGTTTTTT. Amino acid sequence: CASSPPDRENTGELFF.

V gene TRBV9 combines with J gene TRBJ2-7, with D possibly called TRBD1 or TRBD2 (5 bases each). CDR3 length: 15 residues. Germline CDR1 reads SGDLS; CDR2 reads YYNGEE. The germline V and J ends were trimmed by 5 bases and 2 bases, with 17 bases remaining between them. The CDR3 here is CASSYSGTPTYEQYF. The CDR3 DNA reads as TGTGCCAGCAGTTACTCGGGGACCCCGACCTACGAGCAGTACTTC.

This clonotype was counted at least ten times. V usage is TRBV24-1 and J usage is TRBJ1-5; TRBD1 aligns across 9 bases. V was pared by 4 bases and J by 1 base, with 4 bases of the junction left unmatched. The germline gives CDR1 KGHDR, CDR2 SFDVKD. CDR3 length: 16 residues. Here the CDR3 DNA reads TGTGCCACCAGTGACGAACAGGGGGCAAGCAATCAGCCCCAGCATTTT. Amino acid sequence: CATSDEQGASNQPQHF.

The sample holds many counts of this clonotype. The chain employs TRBV6-5 and TRBJ1-5; D ambiguous. The CDR3 is 13 residues long. Germline CDR1 MNHEY, CDR2 SVGAGI. Trimming shortened V by 2 bases and J by 2 bases, and 4 bases separated the two germline ends. In nucleotides, the CDR3 is TGTGCCAGCAGTTACGTCCGCAATCAGCCCCAGCATTTT. Its protein product is CASSYVRNQPQHF.

The chain has TRBV3-1 and TRBJ1-2, with 8 bases matching TRBD1. Looked up from germline, CDR1 is LGHDT and CDR2 is YNNKEL (reference sequence). V lost 3 bases, J lost 7 bases, and 13 bases stayed unmatched. The CDR3 has 16 amino acids. CDR3 sequence: CASSHRGQGILGGYTF. In nucleotides, the CDR3 is TGTGCCAGCAGCCATAGAGGACAGGGTATTCTAGGTGGCTACACCTTC.

The sample holds many counts of this clonotype. This chain connects TRBV2 to TRBJ2-5; the D call may be TRBD1 or TRBD2 (5 bases each). Trimming removed 0 bases from V and 2 bases from J, with 10 bases in between. Germline loops: CDR1 SNHLY, CDR2 FYNNEI. The CDR3 contains 15 residues. CDR3 sequence (DNA): TGTGCCAGCAGTGAAGCCGGGACCCCACAAGAGACCCAGTACTTC. Its protein product is CASSEAGTPQETQYF. The complete variable domain, with remaining parts taken from reference TRBV2 and TRBJ2-5, reads EPEVTQTPSHQVTQMGQEVILRCVPISNHLYFYWYRQILGQKVEFLVSFYNNEISEKSEIFDDQFSVERPDGSNFTLKIRSTKLEDSAMYFCASSEAGTPQETQYFGPGTRLLVL.

This clonotype was counted at least ten times. The V call is TRBV6-1, the J call TRBJ2-7; 10 nucleotides align to TRBD2. Germline trimming cut 6 bases from V and 0 bases from J; bases unmatched to any gene: 5. This CDR3 comprises 15 residues. Germline CDR1 is MNHNS and CDR2 is SASEGT. CDR3 region: CASSFGLADSYEQYF. DNA of the CDR3: TGTGCCAGCAGCTTCGGACTAGCGGACTCCTACGAGCAGTACTTC.

The CDR3 DNA is TGTGCCACCAGTGAGAGTACAGAGTACCAAGAGACCCAGTACTTC. It is translated as CATSESTEYQETQYF. The rearrangement links TRBV24-1 to TRBJ2-5; D not certain. V lost 4 bases, J lost 0 bases, and 11 bases lay in between. CDR3 length equals 15 residues. The V gene's germline CDR1 is KGHDR and CDR2 SFDVKD.